This TCR beta chain appears in the sequencing data of a study of blood T cell repertoires in COVID-19. V lost 0 bases to trimming and J lost 5 bases, with 7 bases between them. CDR1 SQVTM and CDR2 ANQGSEA come from the germline V gene. The length of the CDR3 is 13 residues. Using immunoSEQ multiplex PCR, the repertoire was profiled, and TCRdb retains in-frame clones only, with some absent. The sample records around 260,000 clones, 84% being singletons. This chain joins TRBV29-1 and TRBJ1-4, with D hard to call. The TCR originated in a man in his fifties or sixties with acute or convalescent COVID-19. Sequencing used peripheral blood. In DNA form, the CDR3 reads TGCAGCGTTGAAGATGGGCAGAATGAAAAACTGTTTTTT. It encodes CSVEDGQNEKLFF.